This T cell receptor (beta chain) was identified in a study of blood T cell repertoires in COVID-19. Deletions cut 0 bases from V and 4 bases from J, with 15 bases between. This CDR3 is 16 amino acids long. The germline gives CDR1 SGHAT, CDR2 FQNNGV. Data came from immunoSEQ multiplex PCR; TCRdb stores just in-frame clones and leaves some out. The repertoire holds 250,000 to 300,000 clones, over 70% seen once, with roughly 10% in the top ten. The sample was peripheral blood. The V call is TRBV11-2, the J call TRBJ1-1, with D possibly matching TRBD1 (6 bases). The sequence was collected from a woman aged 70-85 years with COVID-19, enrolled during active disease. The chain's CDR3 is CASSLDSGRGGTEAFF. Here the CDR3 DNA reads TGTGCCAGCAGCTTAGATTCGGGACGAGGGGGCACTGAAGCTTTCTTT. Filled out from reference TRBV11-2 and TRBJ1-1, the complete variable domain reads EAGVAQSPRYKIIEKRQSVAFWCNPISGHATLYWYQQILGQGPKLLIQFQNNGVVDDSQLPKDRFSAERLKGVDSTLKIQPAKLEDSAVYLCASSLDSGRGGTEAFFGQGTRLTVV.